These 18 T cell receptor beta chains were all obtained from the same sample, sequenced in a study of OX40 agonist ivuxolimab in advanced cancers. Produced via immunoSEQ multiplex PCR; TCRdb's table is partial and in-frame only. The sample contains 40,000 to 60,000 clones, over 75% of which appear only once. The starting material was CD4+ or CD8+ T cells sorted from blood, obtained in a trial of the OX40 agonist ivuxolimab. The origin of the receptors is an adult with an advanced solid tumor such as melanoma, head and neck, liver or kidney cancer.

This chain uses TRBV30 with TRBJ1-4, with D maybe TRBD1 (6 bases). Germline CDR1 is GTSNPN and CDR2 is SVGIG (reference sequence). The CDR3 extends over 16 amino acids. The germline V and J ends were trimmed by 3 bases and 7 bases, with 21 bases remaining between them. The CDR3 here is CAWRPEWGGTSEKLFF. The CDR3 nucleotides are TGTGCCTGGAGACCCGAGTGGGGGGGCACGTCTGAAAAACTGTTTTTT.

This clone was counted a few times. The chain couples TRBV6-5 to TRBJ1-1; tentative D call: TRBD1 (6 bases). The V gene's germline CDR1 is MNHEY and CDR2 SVGAGI. The CDR3 is 11 amino acids. Deletions cut 7 bases from V and 7 bases from J, with 10 bases between. DNA for the CDR3: TGTGCCAGCACCCGAGGGGGTGAAGCTTTCTTT. Encoded protein: CASTRGGEAFF.

This CDR3 is CASSPGGGTDTQYF. In DNA, the CDR3 is TGCGCCAGCAGCCCTGGCGGGGGGACAGATACGCAGTATTTT. The chain has TRBV4-3 and TRBJ2-3; 8 nucleotides align to TRBD2. V gave up 4 bases and J gave up 3 bases; unmatched junction bases: 3. CDR1 is LGHNA and CDR2 is YSLEER in the germline V gene. The CDR3 has 14 residues.

The chain uses TRBV5-1 and TRBJ1-1; perhaps TRBD1 as D (6 bases). V was shortened by 4 bases and J by 5 bases, with 15 bases between the two germline ends. CDR1 and CDR2 from the germline V gene are SGHRS and YFSETQ. CDR3 length: 14 amino acids. In DNA, the CDR3 is TGCGCCAGCAGCAAATTAGGGGGGGCAACTGAAGCTTTCTTT. Its translation is CASSKLGGATEAFF.

This clone was recorded a few times. The J gene is TRBJ2-7, the V gene TRBV28; D is unresolved. The V end was cut by 5 bases, the J end by 3 bases, with 11 bases between. The CDR3 is 13 residues long. Germline V CDR1 and CDR2: MDHEN, SYDVKM. The CDR3 DNA follows: TGTGCCAGCAGTCCAGGCTTCCTCTACGAGCAGTACTTC. It yields the protein CASSPGFLYEQYF.

The chain joins TRBV7-2 to TRBJ2-1; D is uncertain. The CDR3 has 13 residues. The V gene lost 1 base and the J gene lost 8 bases, with 9 bases spanning the gap. Germline V CDR1 and CDR2: SGHTA, FQGNSA. CDR3 in amino acids: CASSLEAYDEQFF. In DNA form, the CDR3 reads TGTGCCAGCAGCTTAGAGGCGTACGATGAGCAGTTCTTC.

The chain carries TRBV11-3 and TRBJ2-7, with 8 bases identical to TRBD2. Trimming at V came to 3 bases and at J to 1 base, leaving 5 bases not matched to a gene. The CDR3 runs 15 residues. Germline loops: CDR1 SGHNT, CDR2 YENEEA. CDR3 nucleotides: TGTGCCAGCAGCTTGACTAGCGCACAGTCCTACGAGCAGTACTTC. Encoded protein: CASSLTSAQSYEQYF.

The rearrangement links TRBV19 to TRBJ2-4, with TRBD1 as a possible D gene (6 bases). The CDR3 sequence is 19 residues long. Germline V gene lookup returns CDR1 LNHDA and CDR2 SQIVND (reference sequence). Trimming stripped 8 bases from V and 0 bases from J, with 26 bases between. Here the CDR3 DNA reads TGTGCCAGTTCCAACAAAGGTCCGGTACAGGGAATAGCCAAAAACATTCAGTACTTC. This sequence encodes CASSNKGPVQGIAKNIQYF.

This chain connects TRBV11-3 to TRBJ1-6, with 7 bases matching TRBD1. The V and J ends lost 5 bases and 7 bases, in that order; junction bases with no gene match: 14. CDR1 is SGHNT, CDR2 YENEEA, per germline. CDR3 size: 17 residues. Written as DNA, the CDR3 is TGTGCCAGCAGCCGACGACAGGGTCAAAAAGGGAATTCACCCCTCCACTTT. Translation gives CASSRRQGQKGNSPLHF.

This clone was seen only once. The chain employs TRBV4-1 and TRBJ1-6; TRBD1 agrees at 8 bases. CDR3 length: 15 amino acids. The germline V gene has CDR1 MGHRA and CDR2 YSYEKL. V gave up 6 bases and J gave up 7 bases; unmatched junction bases: 8. CDR3 amino acids: CASRLTGQGNSPLHF. The CDR3 bases are TGCGCCAGCAGACTCACCGGACAGGGCAATTCACCCCTCCACTTT.

The chain employs TRBV7-2 and TRBJ2-5, with 7 bases identical to TRBD2. V trimming: 5 bases; J trimming: 7 bases; junction bases outside the gene matches: 10. Germline assignment: CDR1 SGHTA and CDR2 FQGNSA. This CDR3 contains 14 residues. CDR3 amino acids: CASSPTGEGRTQYF. The DNA for the CDR3 is TGTGCCAGCAGCCCGACGGGGGAGGGAAGGACCCAGTACTTC.

This clone is a singleton in its sample. CDR3 in DNA: TGTGCCAGCAGTAGGAGGGACAGCCACTACGAGCAGTACTTC. It is translated as CASSRRDSHYEQYF. This sequence joins TRBV13 and TRBJ2-7; tentative D call: TRBD1 (7 bases). Germline-derived CDR1 and CDR2 are PRHDT and FYEKMQ (reference sequence). V was shortened by 6 bases and J by 3 bases, with 15 bases between the two germline ends. There are 14 residues in the CDR3.

About this clone: Because the CDR3's place on the DNA is in doubt, the DNA is left out and the CDR3 is given as listed by TCRdb. The rearrangement joins TRBV28 to TRBJ2-2; the tabulated D call, TRBD2, remains unverified against the DNA. The CDR3 is made up of 12 amino acids, end residues included. Germline loops: CDR1 MDHEN, CDR2 SYDVKM. CDR3 residues: CASAREPGSCFF.

V usage is TRBV18 and J usage is TRBJ1-5; D possibly corresponds to TRBD1 (5 bases). The CDR3 is 14 residues long. V lost 8 bases, J lost 6 bases, and 17 bases lay in between. The germline V gene has CDR1 KGHSH and CDR2 LQKENI. The CDR3: CASHDGGNAQPQHF. CDR3 DNA: TGTGCCAGCCATGATGGGGGGAACGCTCAGCCCCAGCATTTT.

The V gene is TRBV6-1, the J gene TRBJ1-1; D is uncertain. The V gene's germline CDR1 is MNHNS and CDR2 SASEGT. This CDR3 contains 14 residues. Between the trimmed V and J ends, which lost 6 bases and 0 bases, there was a span of 11 bases. CDR3 in amino acids: CASSREFMNTEAFF. The DNA for the CDR3 is TGTGCCAGCAGCAGAGAATTTATGAACACTGAAGCTTTCTTT.

The rearrangement joins TRBV7-3 to TRBJ1-5, with 7 nucleotides matching TRBD1. After removal of 6 bases from V and 4 bases from J, the junction contained 9 bases not matched to a gene. Germline lookup yields CDR1 SGHTA and CDR2 FQGTGA. This CDR3 has 15 amino acids. The CDR3 loop is CASSGTVLSNQPQHF. CDR3 DNA: TGTGCCAGCAGTGGGACAGTACTTTCTAATCAGCCCCAGCATTTT.

V usage is TRBV29-1 and J usage is TRBJ2-1; tentatively, D is TRBD1 (6 bases). Trimming shortened V by 1 base and J by 8 bases, and 12 bases separated the two germline ends. CDR3 length: 13 amino acids. Germline values: CDR1 SQVTM, CDR2 ANQGSEA. The CDR3 nucleotides read TGCAGCGTTGAAGCGAACAGGGCGGATGAGCAGTTCTTC. Residues: CSVEANRADEQFF.

The V call is TRBV2, the J call TRBJ2-3; tentatively, D is TRBD1 or TRBD2 (6 bases each). Germline V gives CDR1 SNHLY, CDR2 FYNNEI. The CDR3 loop spans 16 amino acids. V was cut by 6 bases and J by 2 bases, with 18 bases left in between. CDR3 amino acids: CASRKSRGEDTDTQYF. In DNA, the CDR3 is TGTGCCAGCAGGAAGAGTAGGGGGGAGGACACAGATACGCAGTATTTT.